These T cell receptor beta chains were read from a single sample in a study of shared clonotypes between healthy human individuals. Clones were read by immunoSEQ multiplex PCR, and TCRdb kept only the in-frame ones, dropping some. This repertoire shows roughly 650,000 clones, 96% found once; its top ten account for roughly 0.1%. Sequences were obtained from naive CD8+ T cells sorted from blood. The receptors derive from a woman aged 25-40 years in good health. Both conserved end residues are part of each CDR3. Each record gives: clone size, J gene, V gene, D gene, CDR3 DNA, CDR3 protein. The D gene is left open where the match is weak. The size field is filled for only some rows; it gives once, few, many or a size class.

clone size: -
J gene: TRBJ1-4
V gene: TRBV11-2
D gene: -
CDR3 DNA: TGTGCCAGCAGCTGGACGGGAAATGAAAAACTGTTTTTT
CDR3 protein: CASSWTGNEKLFF

clone size: -
J gene: TRBJ1-5
V gene: TRBV15
D gene: -
CDR3 DNA: TGTGCCACCAGCAGCCCTAGGGGGGATCAGCCCCAGCATTTT
CDR3 protein: CATSSPRGDQPQHF

clone size: -
J gene: TRBJ1-1
V gene: TRBV29-1
D gene: -
CDR3 DNA: TGCAGCGTGGTTGGAGGGTCGACCACTGAAGCTTTCTTT
CDR3 protein: CSVVGGSTTEAFF

clone size: -
J gene: TRBJ2-7
V gene: TRBV5-6
D gene: -
CDR3 DNA: TGTGCCAGCAGCTTGGGGCAGGACCGCTACGAGCAGTACTTC
CDR3 protein: CASSLGQDRYEQYF

clone size: -
J gene: TRBJ2-7
V gene: TRBV5-6
D gene: -
CDR3 DNA: TGTGCCAGCAGCTTGGGGTCTTTATCCTACGAGCAGTACTTC
CDR3 protein: CASSLGSLSYEQYF

clone size: -
J gene: TRBJ1-1
V gene: TRBV27
D gene: TRBD1
CDR3 DNA: TGTGCCAGCAGTAAGACAGGGACGCCCACTGAAGCTTTCTTT
CDR3 protein: CASSKTGTPTEAFF

clone size: -
J gene: TRBJ2-7
V gene: TRBV10-3
D gene: -
CDR3 DNA: TGTGCCATCAGTGGAGGGCAGAATTACGAGCAGTACTTC
CDR3 protein: CAISGGQNYEQYF

clone size: -
J gene: TRBJ1-1
V gene: TRBV14
D gene: -
CDR3 DNA: TGTGCCAGCAGCCAAATCGGCACTGAAGCTTTCTTT
CDR3 protein: CASSQIGTEAFF

clone size: -
J gene: TRBJ2-3
V gene: TRBV5-1
D gene: -
CDR3 DNA: TGCGCCAGCCGTCGTGCACCGAACACAGATACGCAGTATTTT
CDR3 protein: CASRRAPNTDTQYF

clone size: -
J gene: TRBJ2-1
V gene: TRBV5-1
D gene: TRBD2
CDR3 DNA: TGCGCCAGCAGCTTGGTGGCTAGCGGGAGTAATGAGCAGTTCTTC
CDR3 protein: CASSLVASGSNEQFF

clone size: few
J gene: TRBJ2-1
V gene: TRBV2
D gene: TRBD2
CDR3 DNA: TGTGCCAGCAGTGGGACTAGCGGGCTCTCCTACAATGAGCAGTTCTTC
CDR3 protein: CASSGTSGLSYNEQFF

clone size: once
J gene: TRBJ2-3
V gene: TRBV7-6
D gene: -
CDR3 DNA: TGTGCCAGCAGCTTAGGGCTAGCAAGCACAGATACGCAGTATTTT
CDR3 protein: CASSLGLASTDTQYF

clone size: -
J gene: TRBJ2-7
V gene: TRBV7-2
D gene: TRBD1
CDR3 DNA: TGTGCCAGCAGCCCCCCGAAGGGACAGAGCTCCTACGAGCAGTACTTC
CDR3 protein: CASSPPKGQSSYEQYF

clone size: -
J gene: TRBJ2-2
V gene: TRBV19
D gene: TRBD1
CDR3 DNA: TGTGCCAGTAGTATAGATTGGATGGACAGGGGGGAGCTGTTTTTT
CDR3 protein: CASSIDWMDRGELFF

clone size: few
J gene: TRBJ1-5
V gene: TRBV2
D gene: -
CDR3 DNA: TGTGCCAGCAGATGGAGCCAAAATCAGCCCCAGCATTTT
CDR3 protein: CASRWSQNQPQHF